This T cell receptor beta chain is from a study of blood T cell repertoires in COVID-19. This CDR3 has 13 amino acids. Germline-derived CDR1 and CDR2 are ENHRY and SYGVKD. J gave up 5 bases and V 10 bases, and 8 bases lay outside the gene matches. Clones were read by immunoSEQ multiplex PCR, and TCRdb kept only the in-frame ones, dropping some. There are some 200,000 clones in the sample; around 84% occur only once, and approximately 5% lies in the top ten. The J gene is TRBJ1-1, the V gene TRBV10-3, with 9 positions matching TRBD1. This TCR derives from a woman aged 55-69 years who had recovered from COVID-19. The sequencing sample was made of peripheral blood. The CDR3 protein is CATNRDRVTEAFF. CDR3 coding DNA: TGTGCCACAAACCGGGACAGGGTAACTGAAGCTTTCTTT.